A single sample is the source of the 18 T cell receptor beta chains below, sequenced in a study of blood T cell repertoires in COVID-19. The assay was immunoSEQ multiplex PCR, and TCRdb's table has in-frame clones only and misses some. Of about 74,000 clones in the sample, 88% are singletons; the top ten hold under 2%. Sequenced material: peripheral blood. The origin of the receptors is a woman older than 75 with active or convalescent COVID-19.

The CDR3 loop reads CASSLGHSNQPQHF. The CDR3 coding sequence is TGCGCCAGCAGCTTGGGTCATAGCAATCAGCCCCAGCATTTT. The V and J genes are TRBV5-1 and TRBJ1-5; D gene ambiguous. The germline V and J ends were trimmed by 0 bases and 0 bases, with 4 bases remaining between them. CDR1 and CDR2 (germline): SGHRS, YFSETQ. CDR3 size: 14 residues.

The chain recombines TRBV2 with TRBJ1-1, with TRBD1 matching over 7 bases. J was trimmed by 1 base and V by 6 bases; bases with no gene match: 5. The CDR3 covers 14 residues. The germline CDR1 and CDR2 sequences are SNHLY and FYNNEI. DNA of the CDR3: TGTGCCAGCAGCAGGGGACAGACGAACACTGAAGCTTTCTTT. It encodes CASSRGQTNTEAFF.

The chain links TRBV7-3 to TRBJ1-2; D call uncertain. CDR1 SGHTA and CDR2 FQGTGA come from the germline V gene. The germline V and J ends were trimmed by 3 bases and 8 bases, with 13 bases remaining between them. The CDR3 is 13 amino acids. CDR3 sequence: CASSLHGGVGYTF. In DNA form, the CDR3 reads TGTGCCAGCAGCTTGCACGGCGGGGTAGGCTACACCTTC.

The V and J genes are TRBV5-1 and TRBJ1-1; TRBD1 agrees at 9 bases. CDR3 length: 14 residues. V shed 8 bases, J shed 3 bases, and the junction held 8 bases outside the gene matches. Germline lookup yields CDR1 SGHRS and CDR2 YFSETQ. In nucleotides, the CDR3 is TGCGCCAGTGGTACAGGGGGCCGGGACACTGAAGCTTTCTTT. This sequence encodes CASGTGGRDTEAFF. Full variable domain (remainder filled in from reference TRBV5-1 and TRBJ1-1): KAGVTQTPRYLIKTRGQQVTLSCSPISGHRSVSWYQQTPGQGLQFLFEYFSETQRNKGNFPGRFSGRQFSNSRSEMNVSTLELGDSALYLCASGTGGRDTEAFFGQGTRLTVV.

In DNA, the CDR3 is TGCGCCAGCAGCCAAGGGGCTAGCGGGAGAGAGACCCAGTACTTC. This gives the protein CASSQGASGRETQYF. The rearrangement uses TRBV4-3 and TRBJ2-5; 10 bases match TRBD2. There are 15 residues in the CDR3. The V gene end was trimmed by 1 base and the J gene end by 4 bases; junction bases not matched to a gene: 3. Per germline, CDR1 LGHNA and CDR2 YSLEER.

The J gene is TRBJ1-2, the V gene TRBV13, with no clear D. Germline lookup yields CDR1 PRHDT and CDR2 FYEKMQ (reference sequence). The CDR3 is 14 residues long. V gave up 0 bases and J gave up 7 bases, with 12 bases separating them. DNA of the CDR3: TGTGCCAGCAGCTTAGGACAGACCTTTGCTGGCTACACCTTC. Residues: CASSLGQTFAGYTF. Complete variable domain (other parts from reference TRBV13 and TRBJ1-2): AAGVIQSPRHLIKEKRETATLKCYPIPRHDTVYWYQQGPGQDPQFLISFYEKMQSDKGSIPDRFSAQQFSDYHSELNMSSLELGDSALYFCASSLGQTFAGYTFGSGTRLTVV.

The chain uses TRBV18 and TRBJ1-3; possibly TRBD1 for D (6 bases). This CDR3 is built from 15 residues. The germline CDR1 and CDR2 sequences are KGHSH and LQKENI. Between the trimmed V and J ends, which lost 4 bases and 1 base, there was a span of 11 bases. In nucleotides, the CDR3 is TGTGCCAGCTCACAGCGGGGGCTTTCTGGAAACACCATATATTTT. Translating gives CASSQRGLSGNTIYF.

The J gene is TRBJ2-2, the V gene TRBV6-6, with 7 bases aligning to TRBD2. The length of the CDR3 is 17 residues. Trimming at V came to 5 bases and at J to 7 bases, leaving 16 bases not matched to a gene. The germline CDR1 and CDR2 sequences are MNHNY and SVGAGI (reference sequence). CDR3 residues: CASSRLAYRGGDGELFF. The CDR3 DNA sequence: TGTGCCAGCAGTCGGCTAGCCTATAGGGGAGGGGACGGGGAGCTGTTTTTT.

The rearrangement joins TRBV2 to TRBJ1-2, with D maybe TRBD1 (5 bases). V lost 4 bases and J lost 4, with 10 bases in between. The CDR3 has 13 residues. Germline CDR1 reads SNHLY; CDR2 reads FYNNEI. CDR3 coding DNA: TGTGCCAGCAGTGCAGGGCTACTCTATGGCTACACCTTC. It specifies CASSAGLLYGYTF.

The rearrangement uses TRBV18 and TRBJ2-7; D is perhaps TRBD1 (5 bases). The CDR3 has 13 residues. The germline V and J ends were trimmed by 1 base and 3 bases, with 7 bases remaining between them. CDR1 is KGHSH, CDR2 LQKENI, per germline. The CDR3 nucleotides read TGTGCCAGCTCACCACAGGGGATCTACGAGCAGTACTTC. Translation: CASSPQGIYEQYF.

V and J are TRBV4-1 and TRBJ2-7; 7 bases are shared with TRBD1. The CDR3 is 17 residues long. V was pared by 4 bases and J by 0 bases, with 12 bases of the junction left unmatched. Germline CDR1 is MGHRA and CDR2 is YSYEKL. CDR3 residues: CASSLKFIGQDSYEQYF. The CDR3, as DNA: TGCGCCAGCAGCCTCAAATTTATAGGACAGGACTCCTACGAGCAGTACTTC.

This clone was seen a handful of times. The rearrangement joins TRBV15 to TRBJ2-7, with TRBD1 matching 9 bases. With 3 bases clipped from V and 6 bases from J, the junction kept 6 bases outside the gene matches. Germline CDR1 is LNHNV and CDR2 is YYDKDF (reference sequence). The CDR3 totals 14 residues. CDR3 DNA sequence: TGTGCCACCAGCAGGGGACAGGGAGGCCGCGAGCAGTACTTC. Its protein is CATSRGQGGREQYF.

Turning to this clone: The same CDR3 arises from other DNA sequences in this sample as well. The V and J genes are TRBV5-1 and TRBJ2-3; 11 nucleotides line up with TRBD1. This CDR3 has 16 amino acids. With 0 bases clipped from V and 4 bases from J, the junction kept 4 bases outside the gene matches. Germline V gene sequence: CDR1 SGHRS, CDR2 YFSETQ. The CDR3 nucleotides read TGCGCCAGCAGCTTGGGCGGACAGGGGGCATCAGATACGCAGTATTTT. Amino acid sequence: CASSLGGQGASDTQYF.

This chain connects TRBV19 to TRBJ1-1; perhaps TRBD1 as D (6 bases). V was shortened by 6 bases and J by 2 bases, with 10 bases between the two germline ends. Germline lookup yields CDR1 LNHDA and CDR2 SQIVND (reference sequence). CDR3 length equals 13 residues. In DNA form, the CDR3 reads TGTGCCAGTAGCCAGACAGGTAACACTGAAGCTTTCTTT. Translating it yields CASSQTGNTEAFF.

This clone was seen a handful of times. The rearrangement joins TRBV5-1 to TRBJ1-1; unclear D gene. Germline V gene data show CDR1 as SGHRS and CDR2 as YFSETQ. The ends were cut back, 0 bases at V and 4 bases at J, with 13 bases in the middle. The CDR3 is made up of 15 amino acids. The CDR3 DNA reads TGCGCCAGCAGCTTGGCCGCGGGATTAGGCACTGAAGCTTTCTTT. Translated: CASSLAAGLGTEAFF.

J is TRBJ2-2 and V is TRBV5-1; 11 nucleotides align to TRBD1. V shed 4 bases, J shed 5 bases, and the junction held 1 base outside the gene matches. Germline assignment: CDR1 SGHRS and CDR2 YFSETQ. CDR3 length equals 14 residues. CDR3 DNA sequence: TGCGCCAGCAGCCGGGACAGGGGGACCGGGGAGCTGTTTTTT. Encoded protein: CASSRDRGTGELFF.

This chain uses TRBV27 with TRBJ2-1, with 9 bases identical to TRBD2. The CDR3 sequence is 16 residues long. Germline V CDR1 and CDR2: MNHEY, SMNVEV (reference sequence). The V and J ends lost 3 bases and 6 bases, in that order; junction bases with no gene match: 9. CDR3 nucleotides: TGTGCCAGCAGTTTTGCGGGAGGGAACCGACTCAATGAGCAGTTCTTC. Its protein is CASSFAGGNRLNEQFF.

This clone was seen more than once but under ten times. In nucleotides, the CDR3 is TGTGCCAGCAGCTTAGATGCCGGGACTGAAGCTTTCTTT. Translating it yields CASSLDAGTEAFF. The chain employs TRBV7-8 and TRBJ1-1; no firm D call. V shed 1 base and J shed 5 bases, with 8 bases lying between them. Germline V gene data show CDR1 as SGHVS and CDR2 as FQNEAQ. The CDR3 contains 13 residues.